Below, 17 T cell receptor beta chains from the same sample are listed, as sequenced in a study of blood T cell repertoires in COVID-19. Method: immunoSEQ multiplex PCR; TCRdb's copy keeps in-frame clones and lacks some. The table lists a few hundred thousand clones, about nine tenths of them singletons. The sequenced sample was PBMCs or T cells enriched from blood (not recorded which). The receptors here all came from a woman between 25 and 40 years old who had been exposed to COVID-19.

The chain links TRBV28 to TRBJ1-5; D remains unclear. Germline values: CDR1 MDHEN, CDR2 SYDVKM. Trimming shortened V by 7 bases and J by 1 base, and 8 bases separated the two germline ends. The CDR3 has 13 residues. The CDR3 reads CASTEGSNQPQHF. As DNA, the CDR3 is TGTGCCAGCACAGAGGGAAGCAATCAGCCCCAGCATTTT.

The chain has TRBV5-1 and TRBJ2-7, with D possibly being TRBD2 (5 bases). Trimming removed 0 bases at V and 6 bases at J, with 10 bases between. The CDR3 spans 13 residues. CDR1 is SGHRS, CDR2 YFSETQ, per germline. The CDR3 protein is CASSLDGVGEQYF. DNA for the CDR3: TGCGCCAGCAGCTTGGACGGGGTAGGCGAGCAGTACTTC.

This chain joins TRBV27 and TRBJ1-2; D may be TRBD1 (5 bases). The CDR3 contains 14 residues. In germline, CDR1 is MNHEY, CDR2 SMNVEV (reference sequence). V was trimmed by 3 bases and J by 2 bases, leaving 10 bases between them. In DNA, the CDR3 is TGTGCCAGCAGTTTTACAGGAGCAAACTATGGCTACACCTTC. Translated: CASSFTGANYGYTF.

This clone was picked up a small number of times. This chain joins TRBV5-1 and TRBJ2-2; 11 nucleotides line up with TRBD1. CDR1 and CDR2 from the germline V gene are SGHRS and YFSETQ. The V segment lost 3 bases and the J segment 6 bases; nucleotides outside the gene matches: 4. The CDR3 runs 15 residues. CDR3 in amino acids: CASSSPGQGAGELFF. The DNA for the CDR3 is TGCGCCAGCAGCTCACCGGGACAGGGGGCCGGGGAGCTGTTTTTT.

The chain uses TRBV13 and TRBJ1-2; D possibly corresponds to TRBD1 (6 bases). Looked up from germline, CDR1 is PRHDT and CDR2 is FYEKMQ (reference sequence). The CDR3 contains 16 residues. Trimming pared 0 bases from V and 1 base from J, leaving 12 bases between. For the CDR3, the DNA is TGTGCCAGCAGCTTAGGGACAGGAACTAATAACTATGGCTACACCTTC. It specifies CASSLGTGTNNYGYTF.

The chain employs TRBV28 and TRBJ2-7, with D perhaps matching TRBD2 (6 bases). This CDR3 is built from 14 residues. Per germline, CDR1 MDHEN and CDR2 SYDVKM. V lost 6 bases and J 3 bases, leaving 15 bases between the germline ends. CDR3 loop: CASRGGGRGYEQYF. Here the CDR3 DNA reads TGTGCCAGCAGGGGGGGAGGCAGAGGCTACGAGCAGTACTTC.

In the case of this clone: In the same sample, other DNA sequences code for this CDR3. V gene TRBV6-5 combines with J gene TRBJ2-7; 7 bases map to TRBD2. This CDR3 region has 15 residues. Looked up from germline, CDR1 is MNHEY and CDR2 is SVGAGI. J gave up 1 base and V 2 bases, and 5 bases lay outside the gene matches. CDR3 nucleotides: TGTGCCAGCAGTTACGGAGGTAGCGGGTCCTACGAGCAGTACTTC. Translation gives CASSYGGSGSYEQYF.

The gene calls are TRBV19 and TRBJ2-7; 7 bases fit TRBD2. CDR3 length: 12 residues. V dropped 4 bases and J dropped 7; count of bases not matched to a gene: 4. The germline V gene encodes CDR1 LNHDA and CDR2 SQIVND (reference sequence). The CDR3 nucleotides read TGTGCCAGTAGTACCGCCGGGGGGGAGCAGTACTTC. Translating it yields CASSTAGGEQYF.

This clone was found once. The V gene is TRBV5-1, the J gene TRBJ2-1, with D uncertain. CDR3 length: 14 residues. Trimming shortened V by 0 bases and J by 5 bases, and 9 bases separated the two germline ends. The germline V gene has CDR1 SGHRS and CDR2 YFSETQ. The CDR3 is CASSLGLANNEQFF. The DNA of the CDR3 is TGCGCCAGCAGCTTGGGACTCGCGAACAATGAGCAGTTCTTC. Based on the CDR3 plus reference TRBV5-1 and TRBJ2-1, the full variable domain is KAGVTQTPRYLIKTRGQQVTLSCSPISGHRSVSWYQQTPGQGLQFLFEYFSETQRNKGNFPGRFSGRQFSNSRSEMNVSTLELGDSALYLCASSLGLANNEQFFGPGTRLTVL.

V and J are TRBV28 and TRBJ2-2; TRBD1 agrees at 7 bases. The CDR3 extends over 14 amino acids. CDR1 is MDHEN, CDR2 SYDVKM, per germline. The V and J ends lost 7 bases and 0 bases, in that order; junction bases with no gene match: 2. The CDR3 region has the DNA TGTGCCAGCATTCAGGGGGCGAACACCGGGGAGCTGTTTTTT. It yields the protein CASIQGANTGELFF.

The chain combines TRBV19 with TRBJ1-6; 7 bases are shared with TRBD1. The CDR3 consists of 14 residues. The trim removed 8 bases at V and 9 bases at J, leaving 10 bases unmatched. The germline CDR1 and CDR2 sequences are LNHDA and SQIVND (reference sequence). The CDR3 nucleotides are TGTGCCAGTTCGAAGGGGGCAAGGGGTTCACCCCTCCACTTT. The encoded protein is CASSKGARGSPLHF.

The chain uses TRBV9 and TRBJ2-5, with 8 positions matching TRBD1. V lost 0 bases, J lost 5 bases, and 6 bases stayed unmatched. In germline, CDR1 is SGDLS, CDR2 YYNGEE. This CDR3 contains 15 residues. Here the CDR3 DNA reads TGTGCCAGCAGCGTAGCGGCAGGGGGCATGGAGACCCAGTACTTC. Translated, it gives CASSVAAGGMETQYF.

CDR3 sequence: CASSLVLAGADTQYF. As DNA, the CDR3 is TGTGCCAGCAGCTTGGTACTAGCGGGAGCAGATACGCAGTATTTT. The chain links TRBV5-4 to TRBJ2-3; 11 nucleotides match TRBD2. Germline trimming cut 0 bases from V and 4 bases from J; bases unmatched to any gene: 1. The germline V gene encodes CDR1 SGHNT and CDR2 YYREEE (reference sequence). The CDR3 contains 15 residues.

The chain combines TRBV18 with TRBJ2-3; tentative D call: TRBD2 (7 bases). CDR3 length equals 16 residues. The germline V and J ends were trimmed by 6 bases and 3 bases, with 19 bases remaining between them. Germline loops: CDR1 KGHSH, CDR2 LQKENI. The DNA for the CDR3 is TGTGCCAGCTCTTCCACAGGCAGGGGAGGGACAGATACGCAGTATTTT. Translating it yields CASSSTGRGGTDTQYF.

The chain joins TRBV5-1 to TRBJ1-5; the D is unclear. Between the trimmed V and J ends, which lost 4 bases and 7 bases, there was a span of 18 bases. The CDR3 consists of 15 residues. The germline gives CDR1 SGHRS, CDR2 YFSETQ. The CDR3 nucleotides are TGCGCCAGCAGCATTTTAGGCGGGCTAGAGCAGCCCCAGCATTTT. Translated: CASSILGGLEQPQHF.

This rearrangement joins TRBV28 to TRBJ2-7, with TRBD2 as a possible D gene (6 bases). Germline lookup yields CDR1 MDHEN and CDR2 SYDVKM. The CDR3 is 15 amino acids. Trimming left V 6 bases short and J 3 bases short, with 18 bases between. The CDR3 sequence: CASRTLSGRNYEQYF. For the CDR3, the DNA is TGTGCCAGCAGGACCCTCAGCGGGCGAAACTACGAGCAGTACTTC.

V and J are TRBV5-1 and TRBJ2-7; the match to TRBD2 covers 7 bases. With 6 bases clipped from V and 0 bases from J, the junction kept 9 bases outside the gene matches. This CDR3 has 15 amino acids. The V gene's germline CDR1 is SGHRS and CDR2 YFSETQ. CDR3 bases: TGCGCCAGCACCCCTGAGGCGGGGGTCTCCTACGAGCAGTACTTC. This sequence encodes CASTPEAGVSYEQYF.